This passage covers 6 T cell receptor beta chains from one sample sequenced in a study of graft-versus-host responses after intestinal transplantation. These TCRs' antigens remain unknown. TCRdb's copy holds only in-frame clones and misses some; the assay was immunoSEQ multiplex PCR. Of under 100,000 clones listed, about 94% are singletons. The sequencing used unstimulated CD4+ T cells sorted from spleen or lymph node cells, collected before transplant. These receptors were obtained from a human donor who was the organ donor for an intestinal transplant.

V gene TRBV29-1 combines with J gene TRBJ2-7, with 8 bases aligning to TRBD1. This CDR3 contains 12 residues. The trim removed 7 bases at V and 3 bases at J, leaving 5 bases unmatched. Germline V lookup: CDR1 SQVTM, CDR2 ANQGSEA. CDR3 amino acids: CSGQDRDYEQYF. CDR3 coding DNA: TGCAGCGGCCAGGACAGGGACTACGAGCAGTACTTC.

This chain joins TRBV5-1 and TRBJ1-4; 10 bases agree with TRBD1. Germline trimming cut 4 bases from V and 6 bases from J; bases unmatched to any gene: 3. In germline, CDR1 is SGHRS, CDR2 YFSETQ. The CDR3 has 14 amino acids. DNA of the CDR3: TGCGCCAGCAGCCTCGGGACAGGGGATGAAAAACTGTTTTTT. It specifies CASSLGTGDEKLFF.

The V call is TRBV2, the J call TRBJ1-3, with no clear D. Germline V CDR1 and CDR2: SNHLY, FYNNEI. This CDR3 is 11 amino acids long. V shed 6 bases and J shed 0 bases, with 0 bases lying between them. CDR3 sequence: CASSSGNTIYF. In nucleotides, the CDR3 is TGTGCCAGCAGCTCTGGAAACACCATATATTTT.

V and J are TRBV2 and TRBJ2-2, with D possibly being TRBD1 (5 bases). This CDR3 comprises 15 residues. Trimming left V 4 bases short and J 4 bases short, with 13 bases between. CDR1 and CDR2 from the germline V gene are SNHLY and FYNNEI. The chain's CDR3 is CASSGVGVGTGELFF. The CDR3 DNA sequence: TGTGCCAGCAGTGGAGTAGGGGTCGGCACCGGGGAGCTGTTTTTT.

The chain recombines TRBV5-1 with TRBJ1-4; a possible D gene is TRBD1 (5 bases). CDR3 size: 15 residues. Trimming shortened V by 3 bases and J by 4 bases, and 13 bases separated the two germline ends. From germline, CDR1 is SGHRS and CDR2 YFSETQ. CDR3 DNA: TGCGCCAGCAGCTACTCCGGGACGGGTAATGAAAAACTGTTTTTT. Protein: CASSYSGTGNEKLFF.

The chain joins TRBV28 to TRBJ1-1; no definite D call. From germline, CDR1 is MDHEN and CDR2 SYDVKM. The CDR3 totals 15 residues. Trimming pared 3 bases from V and 1 base from J, leaving 12 bases between. This CDR3 is CASSFGPQRNTEAFF. The CDR3 DNA follows: TGTGCCAGCAGTTTTGGACCCCAAAGGAACACTGAAGCTTTCTTT.